This TCR beta chain was documented in a study of beta chain features in type 1 diabetes. Study-level findings and limits: Patients with type 1 diabetes carried fewer insertions and had more deletions at their VDJ junctions. Type 1 diabetes patients had TCRB CDR3s that were shorter (moderately but significantly so) in all four CD4+ subsets. Patients showed naive, central memory and Treg TCRB repertoires that appeared more similar than those of healthy donors.

cDNA synthesis used the whole RNA isolate, giving expressed TCRB sequences. Profiled with immunoSEQ multiplex PCR; TCRdb holds only in-frame clones, not every one. The data hold about 660,000 clones, with roughly an eighth observed a single time. One heparinised blood draw, averaging about 120 mL, came from each donor. Staining for CD45RO/CCR7/CD25/CD127/CD95/CD27 allowed sorting of CD4+ naive, central memory, regulatory and stem cell-like memory cells. The ends were cut back, 3 bases at V and 4 bases at J, with 7 bases in the middle. Looked up from germline, CDR1 is SGHTA and CDR2 is FQGNSA. The CDR3 consists of 12 residues. As concerns this clone: The antigen is unknown.

Source material: naive CD4+ T cells from blood. V is TRBV7-2 and J is TRBJ2-7; D unresolved. The clonotype originates from a man between 18 and 35 years old with type 1 diabetes. CDR3 protein: CASSFSRYEQYF. CDR3 bases: TGTGCCAGCAGCTTTTCGCGTTACGAGCAGTACTTC.